This T cell receptor beta chain appears in the sequencing data of a study of regulatory T cells in long-lasting Graves disease. Construction of TCR beta libraries relied on iRepertoire HTBI primers and on Arm-PCR targeting CDR3 regions. TCRdb reanalysed the multiplex PCR reads using MiXCR and keeps one entry per CDR3 protein. The table shows some 420,000 distinct CDR3 sequences, with 20% to 25% occurring only once. J lost 5 bases, V lost 2 bases, and 4 bases had no gene match. The CDR3 length is 15 residues. Germline V gene lookup returns CDR1 SGHTA and CDR2 FQGTGA. This clonotype was seen at least ten times. Specified time point: persistent/refractory GD, antithyroid drugs over 5 years with positive TRAb. Scientists built the TCR library using RNA that was extracted from PBMCs.

The input for sequencing was peripheral blood mononuclear cells (PBMCs), taken when the disease was refractory, from a patient treated with antithyroid drugs. The source of this sequence is a female donor with Graves disease. The chain carries TRBV7-3 and TRBJ2-5; TRBD1 agrees at 11 bases. CDR3 protein: CASSLVGQGVETQYF. In nucleotides, the CDR3 is TGTGCCAGCAGCTTAGTGGGACAGGGGGTGGAGACCCAGTACTTC.